This T cell receptor (beta chain) derives from a study of T cells in Graves' hyperthyroidism and ophthalmopathy (dated by TCRdb to about 2019). In the study overall: Peripheral blood was sampled at the time of initial diagnosis, prior to any treatment. TCR V-J signatures able to tell the groups apart were searched for in a discovery cohort of 90 to 100 patients, of whom under 45 had Graves' ophthalmopathy and 55 to 65 had stable Graves' hyperthyroidism. Prospective prediction of ophthalmopathy was tested in an independent validation cohort consisting of roughly 20 hyperthyroidism patients and 17 patients who later progressed to ophthalmopathy. The roughly 91 discovery patients were randomly divided into training and test sets at a 7:3 ratio. In addition, the study compared T-cell repertoires in thyroid tissue and in blood from roughly six Graves' hyperthyroidism patients. Once sampling was done, hyperthyroidism patients were given methimazole at a starting dose of 30 mg daily, whereas ophthalmopathy patients were given high-dose intravenous methylprednisolone. The paper reports TCR Vbeta CDR3 sequencing of 135 peripheral blood samples: around 45 ophthalmopathy, 75 to 80 hyperthyroidism and around 17 progressor patients.

Clipping removes 5 bases from V and 3 bases from J, with 2 as the unmatched junction base count. The germline V gene (reference sequence) provides CDR1 PRHDT and CDR2 FYEKMQ. The CDR3 goes from the cysteine to the phenylalanine over 15 residues. CDR3 DNA is the only sequence kept; it has 45 bases, read in frame from the first base. This clonotype has at least ten counts. Its antigen has not been determined. It has no much larger one-base neighbor in the sample; base qualities were not kept. The TCR beta CDR3 regions were amplified from RNA transcripts. The TCR CDR3 was subjected to a first round of RT-PCR using the HTBI primer set and the Qiagen OneStep RT-PCR kit. Libraries were constructed in a second round of multiplex PCR, after which size selection and purification were carried out. Paired-end sequencing of the libraries was performed with 100 bp reads on an Illumina HiSeq2000. From the authors' description of their analysis: SOAPnuke was used to process the raw data, removing reads that contained adapters or uncalled bases, had a mean Phred below 15, or lacked an exact match to the constant primer or identifier. High-quality paired reads were merged with COPE v1.2.5, and unique nucleotide sequences were defined as clonotypes. MiTCR v1.1 was used to align the clonotypes against IMGT TRBV, TRBD and TRBJ reference segments. The analysis was restricted to V-J combinations with a frequency above 0.0001, which together covered 99% to 99.2% of the repertoires. A TCS score was defined as the ratio between F50 (clonal expansion) and ExV (chaos), using BLOSUM62-based TCRdist between CDR3 peptides within each V-J. Welch's t-statistics and random forest reduced roughly 530 V-J features to under 15, which were used in a naive Bayes classifier (R e1071). The public reads were reanalyzed by TCRdb: fastp trimming at Q25, MiXCR alignment, in-frame beta chains only. Every entry covers one CDR3 protein and lists the most common genes and DNA from its rows. Here the V and J calls rest on TCRdb's processing, not on the authors' analysis. In all, the sample holds hundreds of thousands of distinct CDR3 sequences, and around 15% of those were seen once. The ten largest clonotypes hold about 9.4% of the sample.

Stable Graves' hyperthyroidism was defined as the absence of progression to ophthalmopathy over 18 months of follow-up. Hyperthyroidism patients were newly diagnosed, with disease duration under 2 months, and aged 18 to 65 years. Exclusion was applied to patients with uncontrolled infections, other autoimmune diseases, pregnancy or lactation. Diagnoses were established on the basis of clinical symptoms, serum thyroxine and TRAb, thyroid ultrasound, and orbital computed tomography. PBMCs were separated from 8 to 10 ml of fresh peripheral blood using Ficoll-Paque density gradient centrifugation. Trizol reagent was used to extract total RNA, and RNA quality was then checked on an Agilent 2100 Bioanalyzer. What the authors observed across the whole study: In cross-validation, a model built on a 13 V-J signature told ophthalmopathy apart from stable hyperthyroidism with 87.88% sensitivity and roughly 82% specificity, and in testing the same model reached 80%/75%. In validation, the model predicted progression to ophthalmopathy with 55% to 71% sensitivity and around 72% specificity, a median of about 6.7 months before onset. Most expanded thyroid clonotypes (frequency above 0.001) were also detected in blood, suggesting blood repertoires may reflect thyroid immune responses. No statistical method was used to set the sample size in advance, and investigators knew the group allocation.

In this chain, TRBV13 is recombined with TRBJ2-7; 15 central bases correspond to TRBD2. Source material: blood. This sequence was found in a woman under 30 with Graves' hyperthyroidism. CDR3 protein: CASSAGLAGGYEQYF. Read as DNA, the sequence is TGTGCCAGCAGCGCGGGACTAGCGGGAGGCTACGAGCAGTACTTC.